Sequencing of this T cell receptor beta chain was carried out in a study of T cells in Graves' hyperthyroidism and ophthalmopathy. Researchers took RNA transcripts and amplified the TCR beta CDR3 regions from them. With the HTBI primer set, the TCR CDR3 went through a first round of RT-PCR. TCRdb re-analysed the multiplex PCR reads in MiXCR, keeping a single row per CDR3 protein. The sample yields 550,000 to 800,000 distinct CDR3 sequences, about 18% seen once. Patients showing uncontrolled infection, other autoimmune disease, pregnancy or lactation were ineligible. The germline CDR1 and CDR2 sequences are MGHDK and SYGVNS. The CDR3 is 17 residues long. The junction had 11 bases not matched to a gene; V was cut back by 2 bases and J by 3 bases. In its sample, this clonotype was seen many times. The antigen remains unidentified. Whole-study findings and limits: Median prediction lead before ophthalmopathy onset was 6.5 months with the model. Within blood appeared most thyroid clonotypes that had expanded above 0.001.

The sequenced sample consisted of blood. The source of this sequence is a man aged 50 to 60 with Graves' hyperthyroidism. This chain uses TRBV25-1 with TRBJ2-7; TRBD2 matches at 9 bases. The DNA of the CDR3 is TGTGCCAGCAGTGAAATAAAGACTAGCGGACTTAACTACGAGCAGTACTTC. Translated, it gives CASSEIKTSGLNYEQYF.